This record concerns one T cell receptor beta chain sequence. No cognate antigen has been identified for it. Per-nucleotide qualities are absent, and no much larger clonotype sits a single base away. This specimen comes from a study of OX40 agonist ivuxolimab in advanced cancers. Turning to the overall study: Ivuxolimab was a fully human IgG2 agonistic monoclonal antibody targeting the costimulatory receptor OX40 (CD134). Intravenous ivuxolimab was administered to patients every 2 weeks at six dose levels: 0.01, 0.1, 0.3, 1.5, 3 and 10 mg/kg. Of the roughly 50 dose-escalation patients, hepatocellular carcinoma was present in about 19, melanoma in approximately 15, renal cell carcinoma in 9 and head and neck cancer in 9. In the dose-escalation cohort, roughly 80% of patients were male, and the mean age was around 60 years, with a range of roughly 23 to 85. Patients were allowed to have had prior anti-PD-1, anti-PD-L1 or anti-CTLA-4 therapy, and 30% to 40% of the dose-escalation patients had been treated with checkpoint inhibitors. Partial responses occurred in three dose-escalation patients: two with cutaneous melanoma and one with hepatocellular carcinoma. Peripheral TCRbeta sequencing was intended to test whether TCR sequence diversity was altered and clonal T-cell expansion was caused by ivuxolimab. The monotherapy dose-escalation portion (N ≈ 50 patients) of the phase I ivuxolimab trial is reported in the paper. Beyond this particular receptor, the publication reports: Partial responders in the 0.1-3.0 mg/kg groups had among the lowest normalized peripheral clonal expansion, especially among CD8+ T cells. After ivuxolimab, more expanded clones were found on average in CD8+ T cells than in CD4+ T cells. Low levels of normalized T-cell clonal expansion were also seen in some nonresponding patients. Antigen specificity was not determined for the clonally expanded peripheral T cells. At doses of 0.1 to 3.0 mg/kg, clonal expansion of both CD4+ and CD8+ T cells in blood was seen between baseline and week 6.

At the junction V is shortened by 7 bases and J by 1 base, with 10 bases in between. From the cysteine through the phenylalanine, the CDR3 covers 13 amino acids. CDR3 DNA is the only sequence kept; it has 39 bases, read in frame from the first base. The germline V gene (reference sequence) supplies CDR1 MNHEY and CDR2 SMNVEV. To sequence the TCRbeta CDR3 region, genomic DNA was isolated from the sorted cells. TCRbeta CDR3 regions were sequenced using the immunoSEQ Assay. TCRdb limited this immuneACCESS table to in-frame rearrangements with V and J called. A share of clones is missing; checked studies link under half to unresolved V genes, and the rest is unexplained. The sample table lists about 83,000 clones, about 88% of them with a count of one. The ten most abundant clones make up approximately 1.7% of the sample. The trial excluded patients who had a history of autoimmune disease or who were on systemic immunosuppression. In every dose cohort, peripheral blood was drawn for TCR sequencing at baseline, cycle 4 day 1, and cycle 7 day 1. The samples were drawn from a first-in-human, open-label, multicenter phase I dose-escalation trial of ivuxolimab. Adults with locally advanced or metastatic head and neck squamous cell, hepatocellular, melanoma or renal cell carcinoma were enrolled in the trial. CD4+ and CD8+ T cells were sorted separately from peripheral blood before TCR sequencing.

The clonotype comes from an adult with an advanced solid tumor such as melanoma, head and neck, liver or kidney cancer. This specimen consisted of CD4+ or CD8+ T cells sorted from blood, obtained in a trial of the OX40 agonist ivuxolimab. The chain joins TRBV27 to TRBJ1-2; TRBD1 could be the D gene, as 5 bases match. CDR3 region: CASTGGLNYGYTF. The DNA sequence reads TGTGCCAGCACCGGGGGACTTAACTATGGCTACACCTTC.